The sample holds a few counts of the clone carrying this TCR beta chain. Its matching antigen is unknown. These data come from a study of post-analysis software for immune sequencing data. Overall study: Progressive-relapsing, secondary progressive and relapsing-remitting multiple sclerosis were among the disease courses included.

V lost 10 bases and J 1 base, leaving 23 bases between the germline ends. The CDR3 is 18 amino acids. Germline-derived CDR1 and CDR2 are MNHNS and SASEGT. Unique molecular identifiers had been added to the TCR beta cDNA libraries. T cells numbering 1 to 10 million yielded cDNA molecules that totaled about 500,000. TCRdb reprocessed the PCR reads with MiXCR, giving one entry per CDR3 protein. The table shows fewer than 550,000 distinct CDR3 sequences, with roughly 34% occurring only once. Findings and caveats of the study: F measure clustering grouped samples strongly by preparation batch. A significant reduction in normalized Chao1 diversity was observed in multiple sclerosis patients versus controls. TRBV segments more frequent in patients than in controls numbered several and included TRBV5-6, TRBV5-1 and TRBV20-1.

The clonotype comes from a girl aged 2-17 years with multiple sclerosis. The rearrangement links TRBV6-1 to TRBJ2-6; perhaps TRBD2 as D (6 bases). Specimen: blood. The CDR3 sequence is CATPAGLKADSGANVLTF. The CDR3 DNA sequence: TGTGCCACACCGGCGGGGCTCAAAGCAGATTCTGGGGCCAACGTCCTGACTTTC.